This is a list of T cell receptor beta chains from one sample in a study of cytomegalovirus exposure and HLA in healthy donors. Generated by immunoSEQ multiplex PCR, the TCRdb table keeps only in-frame clones and is missing some. The repertoire has roughly 200,000 clones, approximately 84% of them found once; the top ten carry 2.8%. Sequencing input: PBMCs. The receptors shown here come from a woman between 18 and 29 years old in good health and CMV-seropositive. Both conserved end residues are trimmed from each CDR3. Not every row has a clone size; where given, it reads once, few, many or a size class.

v_call	cdr3_length	j_call	clone_size	cdr3_aa
TRBV7-2	12	TRBJ2-5	NA	ASSSSGAQETQY
TRBV5-4	13	TRBJ2-2	many	ASSPELGSSGELF
TRBV27	13	TRBJ1-2	NA	ASSIGQGAGYGYT
TRBV28	13	TRBJ2-3	NA	ASSLWTGRTDTQY
TRBV7-9	15	TRBJ2-4	NA	ASSSSGVGRAKNIQY
TRBV6-1	13	TRBJ1-3	NA	ASNFEATSGNTIY
TRBV5-1	14	TRBJ2-3	NA	ASSFSGGAGTDTQY
TRBV23-1	10	TRBJ2-1	NA	ASSQSSGEQF
TRBV5-3	12	TRBJ1-2	few	ARSLAGVPYGYT
TRBV7-9	15	TRBJ2-6	NA	ASSDKDRGSGANVLT
TRBV13	12	TRBJ2-3	NA	ASSFRGATDTQY
TRBV4-1	13	TRBJ2-7	few	ASSHPGILSHEQY
TRBV4-2	17	TRBJ2-7	NA	ASSLSTSGGASLIYEQY
TRBV7-9	12	TRBJ2-7	NA	ASSSIKGPYEQY
TRBV7-9	11	TRBJ2-5	NA	AGALANQETQY
TRBV6-5	14	TRBJ1-2	NA	ASSYALGQLNYGYT
TRBV10-3	13	TRBJ2-7	NA	AISESAGTVYEQY
TRBV4-1	11	TRBJ1-5	NA	ASSQVLNQPQH
TRBV2	11	TRBJ1-1	NA	ASSAGEGTEAF
TRBV10-1	10	TRBJ2-1	NA	ASSAAGNEQF
TRBV5-1	12	TRBJ1-6	NA	ASSPGTSNSPLH
TRBV5-4	11	TRBJ2-5	NA	ASSLAPGETQY
TRBV6-5	11	TRBJ2-7	NA	ASSYSSYNEQY